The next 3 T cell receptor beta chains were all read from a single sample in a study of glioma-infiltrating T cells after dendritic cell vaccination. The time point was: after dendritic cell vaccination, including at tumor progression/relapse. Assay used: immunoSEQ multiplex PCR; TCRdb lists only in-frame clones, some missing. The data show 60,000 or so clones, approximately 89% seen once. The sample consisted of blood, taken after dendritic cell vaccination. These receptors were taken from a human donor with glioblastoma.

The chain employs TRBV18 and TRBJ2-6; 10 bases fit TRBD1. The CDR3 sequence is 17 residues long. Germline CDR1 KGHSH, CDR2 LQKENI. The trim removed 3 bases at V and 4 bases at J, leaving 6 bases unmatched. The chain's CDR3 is CASSPRQGALGANVLTF. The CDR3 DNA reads TGTGCCAGCTCACCTAGACAGGGGGCGCTGGGGGCCAACGTCCTGACTTTC.

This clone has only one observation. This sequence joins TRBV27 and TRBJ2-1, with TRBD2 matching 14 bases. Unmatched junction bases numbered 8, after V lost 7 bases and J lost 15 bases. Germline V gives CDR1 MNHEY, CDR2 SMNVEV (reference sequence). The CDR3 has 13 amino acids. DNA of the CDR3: TGTGCCAGCATTGGGACTAGCGGGGGTTCCCCGTTCTTC. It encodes CASIGTSGGSPFF.

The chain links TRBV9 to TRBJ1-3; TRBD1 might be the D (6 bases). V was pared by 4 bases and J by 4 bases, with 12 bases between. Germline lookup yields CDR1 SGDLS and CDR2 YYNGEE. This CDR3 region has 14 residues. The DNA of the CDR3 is TGTGCCAGCAGCATTGGACAGTCGGGAAACACCATATATTTT. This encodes CASSIGQSGNTIYF. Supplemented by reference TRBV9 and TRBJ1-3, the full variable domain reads DSGVTQTPKHLITATGQRVTLRCSPRSGDLSVYWYQQSLDQGLQFLIQYYNGEERAKGNILERFSAQQFPDLHSELNLSSLELGDSALYFCASSIGQSGNTIYFGEGSWLTVV.